This entry lists 30 T cell receptor beta chains sequenced from one sample in a study of PD-L1 blockade in urothelial cancer. Method: immunoSEQ multiplex PCR; TCRdb's copy keeps in-frame clones and lacks some. The profile shows 35,000 to 45,000 clones, nearly 90% of them singletons. Time point denoted: pretreatment peripheral blood. The source was PBMCs, collected around atezolizumab (anti-PD-L1) treatment. These receptors were obtained from a donor aged 40 or over with urothelial cancer.

The chain recombines TRBV10-1 with TRBJ2-2, with 7 bases that match TRBD2. Germline V gives CDR1 WNHNN, CDR2 SYGVQD (reference sequence). V lost 6 bases, J lost 6 bases, and 4 bases stayed unmatched. CDR3 length: 13 amino acids. CDR3 bases: TGCGCCAGCAGCCCCGGGAGGTCCGGGGAGCTGTTTTTT. Translation: CASSPGRSGELFF.

The rearrangement uses TRBV6-6 and TRBJ2-3, with D tentatively TRBD2 (5 bases). The CDR3 contains 13 residues. The V and J ends lost 6 bases and 4 bases respectively, with 11 bases between them. The germline CDR1 and CDR2 sequences are MNHNY and SVGAGI (reference sequence). This CDR3 reads CASRTGVADTQYF. In DNA, the CDR3 is TGTGCCAGCAGGACCGGGGTGGCAGATACGCAGTATTTT.

The chain carries TRBV6-6 and TRBJ1-2; TRBD1 matches at 7 bases. The CDR3 consists of 16 residues. V shed 2 bases, J shed 5 bases, and the junction held 11 bases outside the gene matches. In germline, CDR1 is MNHNY, CDR2 SVGAGI (reference sequence). The CDR3 sequence: CASSYPRDRARYGYTF. DNA for the CDR3: TGTGCCAGCAGTTACCCCCGCGACAGGGCTCGGTATGGCTACACCTTC.

The chain recombines TRBV27 with TRBJ2-1; 13 bases are a match to TRBD2. The V gene end was trimmed by 6 bases and the J gene end by 8 bases; junction bases not matched to a gene: 7. This CDR3 has 15 amino acids. The V gene's germline CDR1 is MNHEY and CDR2 SMNVEV (reference sequence). The CDR3 protein is CASRLTSGRRYEQFF. As DNA, the CDR3 is TGTGCCAGCAGGTTGACTAGCGGGAGGCGCTATGAGCAGTTCTTC.

This clone is a singleton in its sample. This chain joins TRBV5-1 and TRBJ1-1; 8 bases line up with TRBD1. Unmatched junction bases numbered 4, after V lost 2 bases and J lost 4 bases. Per the germline V gene, CDR1 is SGHRS and CDR2 is YFSETQ. There are 14 residues in the CDR3. In DNA form, the CDR3 reads TGCGCCAGCAGCTTCTCAGGGGGCGGCACTGAAGCTTTCTTT. Its protein is CASSFSGGGTEAFF.

This rearrangement joins TRBV19 to TRBJ1-1; D possibly corresponds to TRBD1 (5 bases). The V gene lost 4 bases and the J gene lost 5 bases, with 11 bases spanning the gap. The CDR3 sequence is 13 residues long. The germline gives CDR1 LNHDA, CDR2 SQIVND (reference sequence). The CDR3 nucleotides are TGTGCCAGTAGTACCTCAGGGAGGACTGAAGCTTTCTTT. Translation gives CASSTSGRTEAFF.

V and J are TRBV7-2 and TRBJ1-2, with 7 nucleotides matching TRBD1. Germline V gene data show CDR1 as SGHTA and CDR2 as FQGNSA. V was clipped by 5 bases and J by 2 bases; unmatched bases: 8. This CDR3 is built from 15 residues. CDR3 amino acids: CASSQRQGWNYGYTF. The CDR3 nucleotides are TGTGCCAGCAGCCAGAGACAGGGATGGAACTATGGCTACACCTTC.

This chain uses TRBV20-1 with TRBJ1-2; tentative D call: TRBD1 (5 bases). The CDR3 is 10 amino acids. Germline loops: CDR1 DFQATT, CDR2 SNEGSKA (reference sequence). The CDR3 reads CRAGTPPYTF. The CDR3 DNA sequence: TGCAGGGCAGGGACTCCCCCCTACACCTTC.

The chain employs TRBV2 and TRBJ2-7, with 8 bases that match TRBD2. With 6 bases clipped from V and 3 bases from J, the junction kept 4 bases outside the gene matches. The germline V gene encodes CDR1 SNHLY and CDR2 FYNNEI. This CDR3 has 13 amino acids. CDR3 coding DNA: TGTGCCAGCAGGCCGAGCGGGGGCTACGAGCAGTACTTC. Its translation is CASRPSGGYEQYF.

The V and J genes are TRBV4-3 and TRBJ2-7; 8 bases are shared with TRBD2. CDR1 and CDR2 from the germline V gene are LGHNA and YSLEER. J lost 2 bases, V lost 6 bases, and 6 bases had no gene match. This CDR3 has 14 amino acids. CDR3 protein: CASSRLASPYEQYF. CDR3 nucleotides: TGCGCCAGCAGTCGACTAGCGTCCCCCTACGAGCAGTACTTC.

V usage is TRBV7-9 and J usage is TRBJ2-2; 9 bases fit TRBD1. The germline CDR1 and CDR2 sequences are SEHNR and FQNEAQ (reference sequence). The CDR3 length is 16 residues. V lost 5 bases to trimming and J lost 3 bases; unmatched junction nucleotides: 7. CDR3 residues: CASSVGTGFYTGELFF. Written as DNA, the CDR3 is TGTGCCAGCAGCGTGGGGACAGGGTTTTACACCGGGGAGCTGTTTTTT. Drawing the rest from reference TRBV7-9 and TRBJ2-2, the complete variable domain is DTGVSQNPRHKITKRGQNVTFRCDPISEHNRLYWYRQTLGQGPEFLTYFQNEAQLEKSRLLSDRFSAERPKGSFSTLEIQRTEQGDSAMYLCASSVGTGFYTGELFFGEGSRLTVL.

The chain links TRBV7-2 to TRBJ1-5; D is uncertain. The CDR3 has 15 residues. The germline CDR1 and CDR2 sequences are SGHTA and FQGNSA. With 3 bases removed from V and 2 bases from J, the gap between germline ends came to 11 bases. CDR3: CASSFAGMGNQPQHF. DNA of the CDR3: TGTGCCAGCAGCTTCGCGGGGATGGGCAATCAGCCCCAGCATTTT.

This chain uses TRBV9 with TRBJ1-1; possibly TRBD1 for D (6 bases). The germline V gene has CDR1 SGDLS and CDR2 YYNGEE. This CDR3 region has 17 residues. Trimming stripped 4 bases from V and 0 bases from J, with 19 bases between. CDR3 in amino acids: CASSLLEGGQLNTEAFF. CDR3 nucleotides: TGTGCCAGCAGCCTCCTTGAGGGTGGACAGCTGAACACTGAAGCTTTCTTT.

The chain joins TRBV27 to TRBJ2-3; D is possibly TRBD2 (7 bases). V was trimmed by 7 bases and J by 7 bases, leaving 15 bases between them. Germline V gene sequence: CDR1 MNHEY, CDR2 SMNVEV (reference sequence). The CDR3 has 13 amino acids. In DNA, the CDR3 is TGTGCCAGCATGCTAGGGGGGGGCTATACGCAGTATTTT. This sequence encodes CASMLGGGYTQYF.

J is TRBJ2-2 and V is TRBV2; D may be TRBD2 (6 bases). Trimming removed 8 bases at V and 0 bases at J, with 13 bases between. The CDR3 runs 15 residues. The V gene's germline CDR1 is SNHLY and CDR2 FYNNEI. CDR3 sequence (DNA): TGTGCCAGCTGGGGCGGGGCCACGAACACCGGGGAGCTGTTTTTT. Translation: CASWGGATNTGELFF.

The J gene is TRBJ1-1, the V gene TRBV27, with D possibly TRBD1 on 6 matching bases. The CDR3 has 13 amino acids. Germline V gives CDR1 MNHEY, CDR2 SMNVEV (reference sequence). Trimming took off 6 bases at V and 5 bases at J, with 13 bases between the two ends. The CDR3 bases are TGTGCCAGCAGGGGGGGGCCCGGGACTGAAGCTTTCTTT. Residues: CASRGGPGTEAFF.

The rearrangement uses TRBV27 and TRBJ2-7, with 9 bases aligning to TRBD2. Trimming cost V 3 bases and J 6 bases; bases outside gene matches: 6. Germline V gene sequence: CDR1 MNHEY, CDR2 SMNVEV (reference sequence). The CDR3 has 14 residues. The CDR3 DNA follows: TGTGCCAGCAGTTTGCGCGGGAGGGACGTCGAGCAGTACTTC. Its translation is CASSLRGRDVEQYF.

The rearrangement joins TRBV9 to TRBJ2-1; 9 bases agree with TRBD1. The CDR3 is 15 amino acids. Trimming took 3 bases from V and 2 from J; bases not matched to a gene: 3. Germline assignment: CDR1 SGDLS and CDR2 YYNGEE. The chain's CDR3 is CASSEGQGTYNEQFF. CDR3 DNA sequence: TGTGCCAGCAGCGAGGGACAGGGAACCTACAATGAGCAGTTCTTC.

The chain couples TRBV25-1 to TRBJ2-1, with D tentatively TRBD2 (5 bases). Trimming pared 5 bases from V and 0 bases from J, leaving 14 bases between. The CDR3 is made up of 16 amino acids. Germline CDR1 MGHDK, CDR2 SYGVNS. The CDR3 sequence is CASSPPEGHSYNEQFF. In DNA form, the CDR3 reads TGTGCCAGCAGTCCCCCAGAGGGCCACTCCTACAATGAGCAGTTCTTC.

The chain employs TRBV7-9 and TRBJ2-5, with TRBD1 matching 7 bases. Germline V gene data show CDR1 as SEHNR and CDR2 as FQNEAQ (reference sequence). The CDR3 sequence is 15 residues long. With V trimmed by 1 base and J by 3 bases, 5 bases remained unmatched. The DNA of the CDR3 is TGTGCCAGCAGCTTAGGCCCCGGGACAGAAGAGACCCAGTACTTC. It specifies CASSLGPGTEETQYF.

J is TRBJ1-5 and V is TRBV28, with 9 nucleotides matching TRBD1. V trimming: 8 bases; J trimming: 6 bases; junction bases outside the gene matches: 5. The CDR3 sequence is 13 residues long. CDR1 is MDHEN and CDR2 is SYDVKM in the germline V gene. The CDR3 nucleotides are TGTGCCAGCCGGGGACAGGGCCGTCAGCCCCAGCATTTT. Translating it yields CASRGQGRQPQHF.

This clone turned up a few times. The chain is built from TRBV11-2 and TRBJ2-2; D not resolved. This CDR3 has 13 amino acids. Germline CDR1 reads SGHAT; CDR2 reads FQNNGV. Trimming pared 7 bases from V and 5 bases from J, leaving 11 bases between. The CDR3 loop is CASNPSGTGELFF. Here the CDR3 DNA reads TGTGCCAGCAACCCTAGTGGAACCGGGGAGCTGTTTTTT.

The chain links TRBV19 to TRBJ2-4, with 11 bases identical to TRBD1. Germline-derived CDR1 and CDR2 are LNHDA and SQIVND (reference sequence). J lost 1 base, V lost 5 bases, and 7 bases had no gene match. The CDR3 length is 17 residues. DNA of the CDR3: TGTGCCAGTAGTCCCCTCGGACAGGGGGCGGCCAAAAACATTCAGTACTTC. It is translated as CASSPLGQGAAKNIQYF.

Written as DNA, the CDR3 is TGTGCCAGCAAGGAGGGACTAGCCGCCTACAATGAGCAGTTCTTC. Translating gives CASKEGLAAYNEQFF. The chain couples TRBV2 to TRBJ2-1; TRBD2 matches at 9 bases. J gave up 2 bases and V 7 bases, and 6 bases lay outside the gene matches. Germline assignment: CDR1 SNHLY and CDR2 FYNNEI. The CDR3 consists of 15 residues.

The chain links TRBV23-1 to TRBJ1-4; D might be TRBD1 (5 bases). TRBV23-1 is annotated as an ORF whose role is uncertain. Trimming removed 4 bases from V and 7 bases from J, with 16 bases in between. This CDR3 spans 15 amino acids. The CDR3 nucleotides read TGCGCCAGCAGTCCGCCCAGGGTGAAGGGTGAAAAACTGTTTTTT. It is translated as CASSPPRVKGEKLFF.

This chain uses TRBV18 with TRBJ1-2; TRBD1 aligns across 8 bases. From germline, CDR1 is KGHSH and CDR2 LQKENI. The CDR3 covers 15 residues. V dropped 0 bases and J dropped 4; count of bases not matched to a gene: 4. The CDR3 nucleotides read TGTGCCAGCTCACCACCGGCAGGGGGCCTCTATGGCTACACCTTC. It yields the protein CASSPPAGGLYGYTF.

This chain connects TRBV20-1 to TRBJ2-1, with 8 bases that match TRBD2. The CDR3 extends over 11 amino acids. V lost 6 bases, J lost 10 bases, and 5 bases stayed unmatched. CDR1 and CDR2 (germline): DFQATT, SNEGSKA (reference sequence). The CDR3 DNA is TGCAGTGCCCCGGGAGGGGGGGAGCAGTTCTTC. Translated: CSAPGGGEQFF.

This rearrangement joins TRBV5-5 to TRBJ2-3; D not resolved. This CDR3 is built from 17 residues. Germline loops: CDR1 SGHKS, CDR2 YYEKEE (reference sequence). V lost 4 bases, J lost 0 bases, and 18 bases lay in between. For the CDR3, the DNA is TGTGCCAGCAGCGATGACGACGTACGGAGAAGCACAGATACGCAGTATTTT. Its protein product is CASSDDDVRRSTDTQYF.

This rearrangement joins TRBV7-6 to TRBJ2-7; 7 bases are shared with TRBD2. Germline V gene sequence: CDR1 SGHVS, CDR2 FNYEAQ. Losses at the gene ends were 4 bases for V and 1 base for J; bases not matched to a gene: 4. This CDR3 is 14 amino acids long. CDR3 bases: TGTGCCAGCAGCTGGCTAGCGGATTCCTACGAGCAGTACTTC. Residues: CASSWLADSYEQYF. The full variable domain, completed using reference TRBV7-6 and TRBJ2-7, is GAGVSQSPRYKVTKRGQDVALRCDPISGHVSLYWYRQALGQGPEFLTYFNYEAQQDKSGLPNDRFSAERPEGSISTLTIQRTEQRDSAMYRCASSWLADSYEQYFGPGTRLTVT.

There are a few counts of this clone. The V call is TRBV30, the J call TRBJ2-7; tentatively, D is TRBD1 (5 bases). Trimming shortened V by 0 bases and J by 0 bases, and 12 bases separated the two germline ends. The germline V gene has CDR1 GTSNPN and CDR2 SVGIG (reference sequence). The CDR3 has 15 amino acids. The CDR3 spells CAWSVGAGISYEQYF. CDR3 DNA: TGTGCCTGGAGTGTAGGGGCAGGGATCTCCTACGAGCAGTACTTC.